This T cell receptor (beta chain) stems from a study of CXCR3-negative and CXCR3-positive naive CD8 T cells (dated by TCRdb to the late 2010s). Study-level background: In total, approximately 130 million TRB reads were obtained, corresponding to roughly 1.5 +/- 0.3 million reads per library. Diversity and physicochemical repertoire analyses covered roughly ten donors pooled from two independent experiments. For the TRBV-TRBJ cluster analysis, the naive subsets came from 5 donors, while the memory cells came from 3 donors. Broad study findings and their caveats: Freshly isolated PBMCs were used for most assays because CXCR3 expression partially decreased after cryopreservation. Repertoire diversity was comparably high in both naive subsets but much lower in memory CD8+ T cells. Because surface CD5, which has been linked to self-reactivity in mice, was comparable between naive subsets, TCR interaction strength was also inferred from TRB CDR3 physicochemical properties. Compared with CXCR3-negative naive cells, CXCR3-positive naive cells had TRB CDR3s with higher hydrophobicity (lower Kidera factor 4), lower energy, and higher strength and volume indices. Naive CXCR3-negative and CXCR3-positive cells from the same donor showed similar TRBV-TRBJ usage, whereas memory cells showed distinct patterns.

For sequencing, a NextSeq 550 was employed. The Human TCR Profiling Kit (MiLaboratory) was used to prepare UMI-labeled 5' RACE TRB cDNA libraries. cDNA synthesis used the entire amount of extracted RNA, and PCR amplification then used the entire amount of cDNA produced. Libraries were prepared in parallel using an identical number of PCR cycles. The source study handled its data this way. MIGEC and MiXCR extracted about 50,000 +/- 10,000 unique UMI-labeled TRB cDNA molecules per library, requiring at least two reads per UMI. On average, approximately 40,000 +/- 10,000 functional in-frame TRB CDR3 nucleotide clonotypes lacking stop codons were found per library. After downsampling to 5000 UMI-labeled TRB molecules per sample, diversity metrics such as normalized Shannon-Wiener and Chao1 were calculated in VDJtools. VDJtools computed clonotype-size-weighted physicochemical properties of the central five CDR3 residues: interaction energy, strength, volume and Kidera factor 4. TCRdb reprocessed the reads and provides one entry for every CDR3 protein sequence; no DNA is given. TCRdb, not the authors, supplied the V and J calls. The table held for this sample gives some 67,000 distinct CDR3 sequences. Together, the top ten hold nearly 1.5% of the sample.

Each CD8+ T cell subset was flow-sorted in triplicate, and around 320,000 cells per subset were placed directly into RLT lysis buffer. To exclude memory contaminants, naive CD8+ T cells were stringently defined as CD45RO-CCR7+CD27+CD95-. Standard density gradient centrifugation was used to isolate peripheral blood mononuclear cells from buffy coats. A FACSAria III was used to flow-sort naive CD8+ T cells into CXCR3-negative and CXCR3-positive populations. Total RNA was extracted from sorted cells with an RNeasy Mini Kit. As to this clonotype: Its antigen is not yet known.

According to the germline V gene (reference sequence), CDR1 reads DFQATT and CDR2 reads SNEGSKA. The CDR3 holds 14 amino acids from the cysteine to the phenylalanine. No DNA sequence was recorded. Specimen: naive CXCR3- CD8+ T cells from blood. Interpreted using the paper, the cell subset or site label stands for: CD45RO-CCR7+CD27+CD95- naive CD8+ T cells lacking CXCR3 (TNR3-). This clonotype was obtained from a human donor in good health. Some clones in this sample may be carry-over from other donors' samples. The chain was built from TRBV20-1 and TRBJ2-7; the TRBD1 assignment by TCRdb is unverifiable without DNA. The CDR3 protein sequence reads: CSAITRGQGNEQYF.